Below are 2 T cell receptor beta chains sequenced from a single sample in a study of glioma-infiltrating T cells after dendritic cell vaccination. TCRdb's copy holds only in-frame clones and misses some; the assay was immunoSEQ multiplex PCR. The sample carries fewer than 75,000 clones, approximately 81% recorded once. As to time point: after dendritic cell vaccination, including at tumor progression/relapse. The sample in question was blood, obtained after dendritic cell vaccination. Receptors originate from a human donor with glioblastoma.

This chain links TRBV19 with TRBJ1-4, with 9 bases aligning to TRBD1. The CDR3 runs 13 residues. J gave up 8 bases and V 11 bases, and 9 bases lay outside the gene matches. CDR1 and CDR2 from the germline V gene are LNHDA and SQIVND (reference sequence). The chain's CDR3 is CASGTGRQEKLFF. CDR3 sequence (DNA): TGTGCCTCCGGGACAGGGAGGCAAGAAAAACTGTTTTTT.

The chain joins TRBV27 to TRBJ2-3; 7 nucleotides line up with TRBD1. The CDR3 has 16 residues. V shed 5 bases, J shed 2 bases, and the junction held 10 bases outside the gene matches. Per the germline V gene, CDR1 is MNHEY and CDR2 is SMNVEV (reference sequence). CDR3 loop: CASSPPTGQITDTQYF. In DNA, the CDR3 is TGTGCCAGCAGTCCACCCACGGGACAGATCACAGATACGCAGTATTTT.